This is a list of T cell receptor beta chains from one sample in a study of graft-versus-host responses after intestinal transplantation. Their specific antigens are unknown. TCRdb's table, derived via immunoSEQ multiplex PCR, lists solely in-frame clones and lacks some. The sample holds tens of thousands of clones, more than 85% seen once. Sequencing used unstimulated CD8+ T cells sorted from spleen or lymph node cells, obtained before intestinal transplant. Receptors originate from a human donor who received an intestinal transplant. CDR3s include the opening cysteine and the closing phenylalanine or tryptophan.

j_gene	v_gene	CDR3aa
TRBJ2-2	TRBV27	CASSLTGPATGELFF
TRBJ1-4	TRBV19	CASSHHLWGATNEKLFF
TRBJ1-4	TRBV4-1	CASSQGLGGTNEKLFF
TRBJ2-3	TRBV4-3	CASSQDRGLATDTQYF
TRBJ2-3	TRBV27	CASSFSIAYTQYF
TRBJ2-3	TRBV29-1	CSVSGRKRGTTDTQYF
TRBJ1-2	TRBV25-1	CASRGQGLWSPDHF
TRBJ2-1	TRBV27	CASRQAGTVNYNEQFF
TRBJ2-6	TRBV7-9	CASSLDLRTGANVLTF
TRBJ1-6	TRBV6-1	CASSEVGGIRSPLHF
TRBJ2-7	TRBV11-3	CASSFPRHKAAYEQYF
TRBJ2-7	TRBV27	CASSLSSEVGQGAFSSYEQYF
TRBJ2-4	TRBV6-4	CASSDTSGGENIQYF
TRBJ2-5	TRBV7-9	CASSPPTGLQETQYF
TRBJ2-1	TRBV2	CASSAGTGPYNEQFF
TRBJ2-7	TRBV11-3	CASSLGIGTGGYEQYF
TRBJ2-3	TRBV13	CASTQRTRGGTDTQYF
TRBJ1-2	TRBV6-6	CASSPDRAHGYTF
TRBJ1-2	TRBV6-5	CASSFTGTPNYGYTF
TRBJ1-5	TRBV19	CASRTGAGGQPQHF
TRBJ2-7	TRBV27	CASSLTGVGYEQYF
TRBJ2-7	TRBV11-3	CASSLGAGGYEQYF
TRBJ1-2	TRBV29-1	CSVESPRDGYTF
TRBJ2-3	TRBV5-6	CASSLMTGLGNTDTQYF
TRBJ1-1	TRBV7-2	CASSRSGQTREAFF
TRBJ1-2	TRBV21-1	CASSSHRGHRGYTF
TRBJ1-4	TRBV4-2	CASSQRAQGPANEKLFF
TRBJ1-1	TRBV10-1	CASSDPGEGAFF
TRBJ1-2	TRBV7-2	CASSSLYGYTF
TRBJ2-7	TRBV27	CASSLSSVYEQYF
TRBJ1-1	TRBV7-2	CASSFGGGGDTEAFF
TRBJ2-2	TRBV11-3	CASSLEGLAGTGELFF
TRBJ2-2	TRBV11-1	CASSLAPPGGNTGELFF
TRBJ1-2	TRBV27	CASSLKTGYGYTF
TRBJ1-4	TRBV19	CASSIVWDRAEFEKLFF
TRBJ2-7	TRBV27	CASSSRASGTGTYEQYF
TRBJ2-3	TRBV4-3	CASSQEDASTDTQYF
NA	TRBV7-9	CASSPAASGGTSYEQYF
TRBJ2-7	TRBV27	CASSPTGNDYEQYF
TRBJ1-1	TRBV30	CAWSVSRDTEAFF
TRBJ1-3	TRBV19	CASSLHGGNTIYF
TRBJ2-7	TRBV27	CASSFGTSYEQYF
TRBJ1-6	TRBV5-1	CASSLDAGSPLHF
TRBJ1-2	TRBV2	CAGLGQGFEGYTF
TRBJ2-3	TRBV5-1	CASSLETSRGADTQYF
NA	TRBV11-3	CASSDAQGKGYEQYF
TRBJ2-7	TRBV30	CAWSVEVSGEQYF
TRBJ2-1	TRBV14	CASSQDSYNEQFF
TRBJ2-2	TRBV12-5	CASGFGTGENTGELFF
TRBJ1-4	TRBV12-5	CASGPGTANEKLFF
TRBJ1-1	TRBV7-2	CASSPTGLPNTEAFF
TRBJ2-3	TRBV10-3	CAISEGGLASMTQYF
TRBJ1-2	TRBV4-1	CASSHQGGVDYGYTF
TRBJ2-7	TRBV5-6	CASSLGTGVLEQYF
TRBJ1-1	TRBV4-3	CASSQVSGGNTEAFF
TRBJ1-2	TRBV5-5	CASSFGTGGGYGYTF
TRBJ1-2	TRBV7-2	CARGGYGYTF
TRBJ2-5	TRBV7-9	CASSLLTPQETQYF
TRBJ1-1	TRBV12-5	CASGLSDRVAEAFF